This T cell receptor (beta chain) emerged from a study of OX40 agonist ivuxolimab in advanced cancers. Turning to the overall study: Ivuxolimab was an agonistic, fully human IgG2 monoclonal antibody directed against OX40 (CD134), a costimulatory receptor. Intravenous ivuxolimab was administered to patients every 2 weeks at six dose levels: 0.01, 0.1, 0.3, 1.5, 3 and 10 mg/kg. Of the 50 to 55 patients in dose escalation, about 20 had hepatocellular carcinoma, roughly 15 had melanoma, 9 had renal cell carcinoma and 9 had head and neck cancer. In the dose-escalation cohort, roughly four fifths of patients were male, and the mean age was approximately 60 years, with a range of roughly 20 to 79. Prior anti-PD-1, anti-PD-L1 or anti-CTLA-4 therapy was permitted, and 30% to 45% of dose-escalation patients had received checkpoint inhibitors. Partial responses occurred in three dose-escalation patients: two with cutaneous melanoma and one with hepatocellular carcinoma. Peripheral TCRbeta sequencing aimed to test whether ivuxolimab altered TCR sequence diversity and caused clonal T-cell expansion. The monotherapy dose-escalation portion (N ≈ 50 patients) of the phase I ivuxolimab trial is reported in the paper. The paper's findings and limits, for the study overall: Low levels of normalized T-cell clonal expansion were also seen in some patients who did not respond. At doses of 0.1 to 3.0 mg/kg, clonal expansion of both CD4+ and CD8+ blood T cells was observed from baseline to week 6. The antigen specificity of the clonally expanded peripheral T cells was not determined. In partial responders in the 0.1-3.0 mg/kg groups, normalized peripheral clonal expansion was found to be among the lowest, especially among CD8+ T cells. After ivuxolimab, expanded clones were on average more numerous among CD8+ T cells than among CD4+ T cells.

Patients with a history of autoimmune disease or receiving systemic immunosuppression were excluded from the trial. Peripheral blood for TCR sequencing was drawn from every dose cohort at baseline, at cycle 4 day 1 and at cycle 7 day 1. Samples were obtained from an open-label, multicenter, first-in-human phase I dose-escalation trial of ivuxolimab. Adults with locally advanced or metastatic melanoma, renal cell carcinoma, hepatocellular carcinoma or head and neck squamous cell carcinoma were enrolled in the trial. CD4+ and CD8+ T cells were sorted separately from peripheral blood before TCR sequencing. Comment on this clone: Its recognized antigen is unknown. It has no much larger one-base neighbor in the sample; base qualities were not kept.

Including the terminal cysteine and phenylalanine, the CDR3 comprises 14 residues. Only the CDR3 DNA is retained, 42 bases long and in frame from the first base. In the germline V gene, CDR1 corresponds to ENHRY and CDR2 to SYGVKD. Trimming accounts for 7 bases at V and 2 bases at J, while the number of junction bases matched to no gene is 8. Genomic DNA was extracted from sorted cells for sequencing of the TCRbeta CDR3 region. TCRbeta CDR3 regions were sequenced using the immunoSEQ Assay. TCRdb limited this immuneACCESS table to in-frame rearrangements with V and J called. A share of clones is missing; checked studies link under half to unresolved V genes, and the rest is unexplained. A total of more than 45,000 clones appear in this sample, 85% to 90% of them only once. Together, the top ten hold under 55% of the sample.

The chain is assembled from TRBV10-3 and TRBJ2-7; 7 of the junction bases match TRBD1. The sequence derives from an adult with an advanced solid tumor such as melanoma, head and neck, liver or kidney cancer. The sample was CD4+ or CD8+ T cells sorted from blood, taken in a trial of the OX40 agonist ivuxolimab. The encoded CDR3 is CAITEGAEAYEQYF. The nucleotide sequence is given as TGTGCCATCACCGAGGGGGCTGAGGCCTACGAGCAGTACTTC.